These 27 T cell receptor beta chains were sequenced from one sample in a study of T-cell memory formation after mild COVID-19. Each CDR3 protein is one row after TCRdb ran MiXCR on the 5' RACE reads. Of 100,000 to 150,000 distinct CDR3 sequences listed, roughly 6.2% are singletons. Sequencing used PBMCs or a T cell subset sorted from them (not recorded which). These receptors were collected from an adult woman who had mild COVID-19 (a few samples of this study predate the infection). Cell type and time point are not known.

Only a few counts were recorded for this clonotype. J is TRBJ1-1 and V is TRBV11-3; D may be TRBD1 (5 bases). The CDR3 is 15 amino acids. V was shortened by 0 bases and J by 0 bases, with 8 bases between the two germline ends. CDR1 and CDR2 (germline): SGHNT, YENEEA. The CDR3 DNA follows: TGTGCCAGCAGCTTAGAGGGGGGGATGAACACTGAAGCTTTCTTT. It specifies CASSLEGGMNTEAFF. Variable domain in full (rest from reference TRBV11-3 and TRBJ1-1): EAGVVQSPRYKIIEKKQPVAFWCNPISGHNTLYWYLQNLGQGPELLIRYENEEAVDDSQLPKDRFSAERLKGVDSTLKIQPAELGDSAVYLCASSLEGGMNTEAFFGQGTRLTVV.

The chain carries TRBV11-3 and TRBJ2-5; D is unclear. The CDR3 is 14 residues long. Per germline, CDR1 SGHNT and CDR2 YENEEA. Trimming stripped 1 base from V and 7 bases from J, with 13 bases between. This CDR3 is CASSLGTALVTQYF. Written as DNA, the CDR3 is TGTGCCAGCAGCTTAGGGACGGCATTGGTGACCCAGTACTTC.

The chain recombines TRBV5-1 with TRBJ2-1; no clear D. The V gene's germline CDR1 is SGHRS and CDR2 YFSETQ. This CDR3 has 14 residues. V was cut by 0 bases and J by 4 bases, with 8 bases left in between. This chain's CDR3 is CASSLAQEYNEQFF. The CDR3 DNA follows: TGCGCCAGCAGCTTGGCCCAGGAGTACAATGAGCAGTTCTTC.

The chain employs TRBV5-1 and TRBJ2-1; TRBD2 aligns across 11 bases. The germline V gene has CDR1 SGHRS and CDR2 YFSETQ. V lost 2 bases to trimming and J lost 8 bases; unmatched junction nucleotides: 6. This CDR3 has 15 residues. For the CDR3, the DNA is TGCGCCAGCAGCTTTGTAGCGGGAGGGCCGGATGAGCAGTTCTTC. It specifies CASSFVAGGPDEQFF.

A few counts support this clonotype. This chain joins TRBV7-2 and TRBJ1-5, with 7 bases aligning to TRBD1. After removal of 4 bases from V and 4 bases from J, the junction contained 7 bases not matched to a gene. This CDR3 comprises 15 residues. Germline V gives CDR1 SGHTA, CDR2 FQGNSA. The CDR3 DNA reads as TGTGCCAGCAGCTACACCGGGACAGCAAATCAGCCCCAGCATTTT. Protein: CASSYTGTANQPQHF.

The rearrangement links TRBV30 to TRBJ1-2; tentatively, D is TRBD1 (5 bases). The CDR3 extends over 12 amino acids. Between the trimmed V and J ends, which lost 3 bases and 4 bases, there was a span of 9 bases. From germline, CDR1 is GTSNPN and CDR2 SVGIG (reference sequence). CDR3 loop: CAWRSGFYGYTF. CDR3 coding DNA: TGTGCCTGGAGGTCAGGGTTCTATGGCTACACCTTC.

The chain employs TRBV6-5 and TRBJ1-1, with D uncertain. Germline assignment: CDR1 MNHEY and CDR2 SVGAGI. The V end lost 2 bases, the J end lost 5 bases, and 15 bases lay between the germline ends. The CDR3 is 15 amino acids. CDR3 nucleotides: TGTGCCAGCAGTTACCGCGGGCCACCTTGGACTGAAGCTTTCTTT. Translated, it gives CASSYRGPPWTEAFF.

This chain uses TRBV7-2 with TRBJ2-5, with 9 bases matching TRBD1. The CDR3 extends over 15 amino acids. V was clipped by 1 base and J by 4 bases; unmatched bases: 4. Germline V CDR1 and CDR2: SGHTA, FQGNSA. Here the CDR3 reads CASSLGGTGTETQYF. The CDR3 DNA follows: TGTGCCAGCAGCTTAGGCGGGACAGGGACAGAGACCCAGTACTTC.

The V call is TRBV10-3, the J call TRBJ2-3; TRBD2 agrees at 10 bases. Germline-derived CDR1 and CDR2 are ENHRY and SYGVKD. The CDR3 loop spans 15 amino acids. Germline trimming cut 6 bases from V and 5 bases from J; bases unmatched to any gene: 8. CDR3 region: CAIRDQAGGIDTQYF. The CDR3 DNA is TGTGCCATCAGGGACCAAGCGGGGGGGATAGATACGCAGTATTTT.

This clonotype was seen ten or more times. The genes are TRBV7-2 and TRBJ2-1; D assignment may be TRBD1 or TRBD2 (5 bases each). With 6 bases removed from V and 6 bases from J, the gap between germline ends came to 12 bases. The CDR3 has 13 amino acids. Germline V gene data show CDR1 as SGHTA and CDR2 as FQGNSA. The CDR3 region has the DNA TGTGCCAGCAGTCTGCAGGGAGTCAATGAGCAGTTCTTC. Encoded protein: CASSLQGVNEQFF.

This clonotype was detected a few times. This rearrangement joins TRBV5-1 to TRBJ2-7; a weak D match, TRBD1 (5 bases). The CDR3 is made up of 13 amino acids. V shed 1 base and J shed 4 bases, with 9 bases lying between them. Germline lookup yields CDR1 SGHRS and CDR2 YFSETQ. The CDR3 loop reads CASSLRGLYEQYF. The CDR3 DNA reads TGCGCCAGCAGCTTGAGGGGCTTATACGAGCAGTACTTC. The complete variable domain, with remaining parts taken from reference TRBV5-1 and TRBJ2-7, reads KAGVTQTPRYLIKTRGQQVTLSCSPISGHRSVSWYQQTPGQGLQFLFEYFSETQRNKGNFPGRFSGRQFSNSRSEMNVSTLELGDSALYLCASSLRGLYEQYFGPGTRLTVT.

The chain links TRBV5-1 to TRBJ2-2, with TRBD2 as a possible D gene (6 bases). In germline, CDR1 is SGHRS, CDR2 YFSETQ. This CDR3 comprises 13 residues. V lost 0 bases, J lost 7 bases, and 7 bases lay in between. CDR3 amino acids: CASSLAGDGELFF. DNA for the CDR3: TGCGCCAGCAGCTTGGCGGGGGACGGGGAGCTGTTTTTT.

The chain recombines TRBV7-3 with TRBJ2-3; TRBD1 matches at 7 bases. Germline V gives CDR1 SGHTA, CDR2 FQGTGA. Trimming took 5 bases from V and 4 from J; bases not matched to a gene: 3. This CDR3 region has 13 residues. CDR3 in amino acids: CASSRTGADTQYF. CDR3 sequence (DNA): TGTGCCAGCAGCCGCACAGGGGCAGATACGCAGTATTTT.

This clonotype was counted at least ten times. An end of the junction does not agree with germline; a read error may underlie this. The CDR3 protein is CAGSYGGNSGEQYF. The CDR3 DNA follows: TGTGCCGGGAGTTATGGGGGCAATTCGGGCGAGCAGTACTTC. V and J are TRBV30 and TRBJ2-7; D may be TRBD1 (6 bases). The germline V gene has CDR1 GTSNPN and CDR2 SVGIG (reference sequence). This CDR3 contains 14 residues.

This clonotype came up a few times. The chain employs TRBV19 and TRBJ2-3, with 8 positions matching TRBD2. The CDR3 spans 16 residues. V was clipped by 4 bases and J by 4 bases; unmatched bases: 10. Germline-derived CDR1 and CDR2 are LNHDA and SQIVND (reference sequence). CDR3 DNA sequence: TGTGCCAGTAGTAACCCCGGACTAGCTAGCTCAGATACGCAGTATTTT. This gives the protein CASSNPGLASSDTQYF.

The chain has TRBV29-1 and TRBJ2-7, with TRBD2 matching 11 bases. CDR1 and CDR2 from the germline V gene are SQVTM and ANQGSEA. Unmatched junction bases numbered 14, after V lost 1 base and J lost 0 bases. The CDR3 has 19 residues. The DNA of the CDR3 is TGCAGCGTTGAAGCCCCGAATCTCTCTAGCGGGAGGATCTCCTACGAGCAGTACTTC. It specifies CSVEAPNLSSGRISYEQYF.

V and J are TRBV29-1 and TRBJ1-2; D is unclear. The CDR3 is 12 residues long. The germline V gene encodes CDR1 SQVTM and CDR2 ANQGSEA. With 2 bases removed from V and 8 bases from J, the gap between germline ends came to 12 bases. The CDR3 DNA sequence: TGCAGCGTTGAATCCGGGTATCGCGGCTACACCTTC. Translated: CSVESGYRGYTF.

This clonotype was picked up many times. CDR3 in amino acids: CSAQRGVNTEAFF. CDR3 nucleotides: TGCAGCGCCCAAAGAGGCGTGAACACTGAAGCTTTCTTT. The J gene is TRBJ1-1, the V gene TRBV29-1; D uncertain. CDR1 SQVTM and CDR2 ANQGSEA come from the germline V gene. The CDR3 length is 13 residues. V dropped 7 bases and J dropped 0 bases, with 12 bases sitting between them. Full variable domain (missing parts from reference TRBV29-1 and TRBJ1-1): SAVISQKPSRDICQRGTSLTIQCQVDSQVTMMFWYRQQPGQSLTLIATANQGSEATYESGFVIDKFPISRPNLTFSTLTVSNMSPEDSSIYLCSAQRGVNTEAFFGQGTRLTVV.

Only a few counts were recorded for this clonotype. Written as DNA, the CDR3 is TGTGCCAGCAGTTTTGTCCTAGCGGGAGACTACGAGCAGTACTTC. Translating it yields CASSFVLAGDYEQYF. This chain connects TRBV6-2 or TRBV6-3 to TRBJ2-7, with TRBD2 identical over 10 bases. Germline V gives CDR1 MNHEY, CDR2 SVGEGT. Germline trimming cut 4 bases from V and 3 bases from J; bases unmatched to any gene: 6. The CDR3 runs to 15 residues.

This clonotype was seen more than once but under ten times. The germline gene is not matched at one end of the junction; a read error may be the cause. The chain couples TRBV7-9 to TRBJ2-3, with D possibly being TRBD2 (5 bases). The CDR3 has 13 amino acids. Germline V gene sequence: CDR1 SEHNR, CDR2 FQNEAQ (reference sequence). The CDR3 DNA is TGTGCCAGCAGCTTAGCGGGAGTCCCGTCCCCCCGATTT. This gives the protein CASSLAGVPSPRF.

This clonotype was counted a few times. The rearrangement links TRBV27 to TRBJ2-1; no clear D gene. This CDR3 region has 17 residues. The ends were cut back, 2 bases at V and 0 bases at J, with 14 bases in the middle. The V gene's germline CDR1 is MNHEY and CDR2 SMNVEV (reference sequence). DNA for the CDR3: TGTGCCAGCAGTTTAAGTCAGGCCCTTTTCTCCTACAATGAGCAGTTCTTC. It specifies CASSLSQALFSYNEQFF.

The chain links TRBV29-1 to TRBJ2-7; no firm D call. The ends were cut back, 4 bases at V and 3 bases at J, with 10 bases in the middle. The CDR3 covers 12 residues. Germline V gene data show CDR1 as SQVTM and CDR2 as ANQGSEA. CDR3 DNA sequence: TGCAGCGTTGGTGGCAGAAACTACGAGCAGTACTTC. Protein sequence: CSVGGRNYEQYF.

This clonotype was seen more than once but under ten times. J is TRBJ1-3 and V is TRBV7-9, with D perhaps TRBD1 (6 bases). Germline V CDR1 and CDR2: SEHNR, FQNEAQ (reference sequence). The V and J ends lost 5 bases and 0 bases respectively, with 14 bases between them. The CDR3 has 16 residues. DNA for the CDR3: TGTGCCAGCAGCCGTAAGACAGGTTTCTCTGGAAACACCATATATTTT. It is translated as CASSRKTGFSGNTIYF.

This clonotype was seen more than once but under ten times. J is TRBJ1-5 and V is TRBV9, with D unclear. Trimming left V 0 bases short and J 3 bases short, with 10 bases between. There are 15 residues in the CDR3. Germline V gene lookup returns CDR1 SGDLS and CDR2 YYNGEE. DNA of the CDR3: TGTGCCAGCAGCGTAGCCCCAGGACCCAATCAGCCCCAGCATTTT. Protein sequence: CASSVAPGPNQPQHF.

This clonotype occurred a few times. The chain carries TRBV29-1 and TRBJ2-3; D uncertain. CDR1 is SQVTM and CDR2 is ANQGSEA in the germline V gene. CDR3 length: 13 amino acids. Trimming took off 6 bases at V and 2 bases at J, with 12 bases between the two ends. The DNA of the CDR3 is TGCAGCGTCATACAAAAGTTCACAGATACGCAGTATTTT. As protein: CSVIQKFTDTQYF.

V and J are TRBV7-3 and TRBJ2-3; 12 nucleotides align to TRBD2. Germline CDR1 SGHTA, CDR2 FQGTGA. The ends lost 2 bases at V and 10 bases at J; junction bases unmatched: 13. This CDR3 is built from 17 residues. The CDR3 coding sequence is TGTGCCAGCAGCTTACGGCCCCCGACTAGCGGGAGAACAGCGCAGTATTTT. Translated, it gives CASSLRPPTSGRTAQYF.

The chain joins TRBV20-1 to TRBJ1-5; D call uncertain. The CDR3 runs to 11 residues. Germline V CDR1 and CDR2: DFQATT, SNEGSKA (reference sequence). V shed 5 bases and J shed 5 bases, with 7 bases lying between them. This chain's CDR3 is CSAFKDQPQHF. The CDR3 region has the DNA TGCAGTGCTTTTAAGGATCAGCCCCAGCATTTT.